The entry below describes one TCR beta chain. Before being deemed recovered, Cohort 3 donors had two negative PCRs, clearance, or symptom resolution. The data belong to a study of blood T cell repertoires in COVID-19. Germline V gene sequence: CDR1 MNHEY, CDR2 SMNVEV (reference sequence). V was clipped by 5 bases and J by 5 bases, with 12 bases between them. There are 13 residues in the CDR3. As originally analysed: Amplification of reference gene primers was used by the study to estimate nucleated cell counts. Profiled with immunoSEQ multiplex PCR; TCRdb holds only in-frame clones, not every one. V, J and clone size reflect that table, while D and trimming were determined from the DNA. In the table there are more than 350,000 clones, approximately 87% of which are singletons.

Sequencing input: PBMCs or T cells enriched from blood (not recorded which). The receptor was derived from a woman aged 50 to 65 who had recovered from COVID-19. The V and J genes are TRBV27 and TRBJ2-5; D unresolved. The CDR3 DNA follows: TGTGCCAGCAGTCCCACTTTCGTTGAGACCCAGTACTTC. Its translation is CASSPTFVETQYF.